What follows is one TCR beta chain and its context. Its specificity is not known. J gave up 7 bases and V 6 bases, and 15 bases lay outside the gene matches. This CDR3 has 17 residues. CDR1 is MNHEY, CDR2 SMNVEV, per germline (reference sequence). Donors in the study were healthy people who gave bone marrow. PCR used 60 Vbeta primers and 13 Jbeta primers. Here immunoSEQ multiplex PCR was the method, and the copy in TCRdb shows in-frame clones only, minus some. The data contain about 180,000 clones, less than 90% of them singletons. These data originate in a study of cytomegalovirus exposure and HLA in healthy donors. Study results and caveats: A later analysis reportedly found fewer N-insertions in an Asian-associated ancestry cluster than the approximately 660-donor mean. Some public TCRs appeared in many individuals, while most sequences were rare. When analyzed later, a missense DCLRE1C variant was found to be linked to TCR beta V- and J-gene trimming.

Sequencing was performed on PBMCs. This TCR was sampled from a girl between 5 and 17 years old in good health and CMV-seropositive. V and J are TRBV27 and TRBJ2-3, with 11 bases aligning to TRBD1. CDR3 sequence: CASSWKFGTGGSHTQYF. The CDR3 DNA sequence: TGTGCCAGCAGCTGGAAGTTCGGGACAGGGGGATCCCATACGCAGTATTTT.